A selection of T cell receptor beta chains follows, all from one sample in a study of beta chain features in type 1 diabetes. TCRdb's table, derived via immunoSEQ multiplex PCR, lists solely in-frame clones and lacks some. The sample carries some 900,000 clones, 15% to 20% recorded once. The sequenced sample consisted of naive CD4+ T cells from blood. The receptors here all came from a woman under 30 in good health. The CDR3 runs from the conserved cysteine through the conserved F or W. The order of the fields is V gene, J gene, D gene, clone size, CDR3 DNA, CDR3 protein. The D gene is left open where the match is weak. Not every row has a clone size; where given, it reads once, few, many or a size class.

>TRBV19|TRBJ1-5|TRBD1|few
TGTGCCAGTAGTATAGCCGGACAGGGGGCGCGTTCAGGCAATCAGCCCCAGCATTTT
CASSIAGQGARSGNQPQHF
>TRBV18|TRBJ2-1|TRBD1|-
TGTGCCAGCTCACCACCCGGCAGGGGGTCGTACAATGAGCAGTTCTTC
CASSPPGRGSYNEQFF
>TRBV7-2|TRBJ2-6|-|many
TGTGCCAGCAGCTTAGTGGCAGTTGGGGCCAACGTCCTGACTTTC
CASSLVAVGANVLTF
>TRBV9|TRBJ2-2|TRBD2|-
TGTGCCAGCAGCGTCTTCGGGGCTAGCGGGAGTTTAGCCGGGGAGCTGTTTTTT
CASSVFGASGSLAGELFF
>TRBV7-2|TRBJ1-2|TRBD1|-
TGTGCCAGCAGCCCTCCGGGACAGGGGATCTATGGCTACACCTTC
CASSPPGQGIYGYTF
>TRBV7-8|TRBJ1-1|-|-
TGTGCCAGCAGCTTACGGGAAAGTACTCAAGCTTTCTTT
CASSLRESTQAFF
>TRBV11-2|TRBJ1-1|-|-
TGTGCCAGCAGCTTGCCTGACCGTGAAGCTTTCTTT
CASSLPDREAFF
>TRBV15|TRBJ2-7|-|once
TGTGCCACCAGCCCTGCATACCCCCCGGGAACCTACGAGCAGTACTTC
CATSPAYPPGTYEQYF
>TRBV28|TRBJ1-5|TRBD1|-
TGTGCCAGCAGTGATGGACAGGGTCATCAGCCCCAGCATTTT
CASSDGQGHQPQHF
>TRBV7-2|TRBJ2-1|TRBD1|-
TGTGCCAGCAGCTTAGCAAAGTTCGCGGGACAGGGACGGCGGGAGCAGTTCTTC
CASSLAKFAGQGRREQFF
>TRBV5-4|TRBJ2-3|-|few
TGTGCCAGCAGCCGAGGACCAACTACAGATACGCAGTATTTT
CASSRGPTTDTQYF
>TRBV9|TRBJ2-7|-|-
TGTGCCAGCAGCGTACAGGGGTGGCGATACTACGAGCAGTACTTC
CASSVQGWRYYEQYF
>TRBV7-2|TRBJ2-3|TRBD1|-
TGTGCCAGCAGCTACGTGGGTCTAGGGGGCTCAGATACGCAGTATTTT
CASSYVGLGGSDTQYF
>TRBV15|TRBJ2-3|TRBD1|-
TGTGCCACCAGCAGAACGGGACAGGGGGTTACAGATACGCAGTATTTT
CATSRTGQGVTDTQYF
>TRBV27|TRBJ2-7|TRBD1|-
TGTGCCAGCAATAACAGGGGATGGTACGAGCAGTACTTC
CASNNRGWYEQYF
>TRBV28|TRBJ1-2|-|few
TGTGCCACCCGACAGACCCGCTATGGCTACACCTTC
CATRQTRYGYTF
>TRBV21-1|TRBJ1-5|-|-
TGTGCCAGCAGCAAAGGTCCGGACTGTCAGCCCCAGCATTTT
CASSKGPDCQPQHF
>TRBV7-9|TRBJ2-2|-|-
TGTGCCAGCAGCTTCTTCGTCTTCGGCGGGGAGCTGTTTTTT
CASSFFVFGGELFF
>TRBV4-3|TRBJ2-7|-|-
TGCGCCAGCAGCCAAGAGAGATTTTTGGGCCAGCAGTACTTC
CASSQERFLGQQYF
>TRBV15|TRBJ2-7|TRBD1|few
TGTGCCACCAGCAGAGATCGGGTCGGGACAGGGGTTCGCGAGCAGTACTTC
CATSRDRVGTGVREQYF
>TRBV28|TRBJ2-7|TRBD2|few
TGTGCCAGCCTAGCGGGAGGGCCCACCTACGAGCAGTACTTC
CASLAGGPTYEQYF
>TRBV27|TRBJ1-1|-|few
TGTGCCACCCTGGGAGCCACCCCGGGCGACACTGAAGCTTTCTTT
CATLGATPGDTEAFF
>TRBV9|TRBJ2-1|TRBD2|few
TGTGCCAGCAGCGCACTAGCGGGACTAGGAAATGAGCAGTTCTTC
CASSALAGLGNEQFF
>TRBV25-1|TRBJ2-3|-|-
TGTGCCAGCAGTGGACTCTCAGATACGCAGTATTTT
CASSGLSDTQYF
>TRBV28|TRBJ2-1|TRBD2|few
TGTGCCAGCAGTTTCAGCGGTAGCGGGAGTTATGAGCAGTTCTTC
CASSFSGSGSYEQFF
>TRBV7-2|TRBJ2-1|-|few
TGTGCCAGCAGCCTGAGCTCCTACAATGAGCAGTTCTTC
CASSLSSYNEQFF
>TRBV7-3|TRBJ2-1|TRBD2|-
TGTGCCAGCAGCTTAGTGGGGACTAGAGACAATGAGCAGTTCTTC
CASSLVGTRDNEQFF
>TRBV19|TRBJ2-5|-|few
TGTGCCAGTAGTATGATCAAGGAAGAGACCCAGTACTTC
CASSMIKEETQYF
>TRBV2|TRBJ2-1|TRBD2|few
TGTGCCAGCACAGGACTAGCTGCCAATGAGCAGTTCTTC
CASTGLAANEQFF
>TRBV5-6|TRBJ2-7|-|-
TGTGCCAGCAGCTTAGGACGGAGCTCCTACGAGCAGTACTTC
CASSLGRSSYEQYF
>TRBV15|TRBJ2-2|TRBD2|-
TGTGCCACCAGCAGATTCGGACTAGCGGATTCGAACACCGGGGAGCTGTTTTTT
CATSRFGLADSNTGELFF
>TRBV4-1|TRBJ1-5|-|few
TGCGCCAGCAGCCAATTATTCGGAACTAGGGGGCAGCCCCAGCATTTT
CASSQLFGTRGQPQHF
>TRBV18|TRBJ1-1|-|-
TGTGCCAGCTCACCACGGTTGTTGGGGGAGGGCACTGAAGCTTTCTTT
CASSPRLLGEGTEAFF
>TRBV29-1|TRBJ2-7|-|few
TGCAGCGTTGGGCCGGGGGGCGCGTCCGCCTACGAGCAGTACTTC
CSVGPGGASAYEQYF
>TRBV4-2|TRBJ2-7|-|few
TGTGCCAGCAGCCAAGTAGGGTTCTACGAGCAGTACTTC
CASSQVGFYEQYF